One and the same sample provided the 10 T cell receptor beta chains below, sequenced in a study of CD8 T cells in ankylosing spondylitis. Study-level points and caveats: Several highly homologous variants made up a TCR beta motif that seemed to typify ankylosing spondylitis blood.

TCRdb recomputed calls from the 5' RACE reads with MiXCR, one row per CDR3 protein. The sample consists of approximately 300,000 distinct CDR3 sequences, 7% to 9% of them appearing once. Their specific antigens are unknown. Sequenced sample: blood, either unsorted or a sorted T cell fraction (not recorded which). The origin of the receptors is a male donor with ankylosing spondylitis.

This clonotype was recorded at least ten times. CDR3 loop: CASSEGTSGRNEQFF. CDR3 bases: TGTGCCAGCAGTGAAGGGACTAGCGGGAGAAATGAGCAGTTCTTC. The V and J genes are TRBV12-3 or TRBV12-4 and TRBJ2-1; 14 bases map to TRBD2. The J segment lost 7 bases and the V segment lost 5 bases, leaving 4 bases of the junction unmatched. The CDR3 is 15 residues long.

The rearrangement joins TRBV7-2 to TRBJ2-7; D gene unclear. V was cut by 0 bases and J by 7 bases, with 16 bases left in between. CDR1 is SGHTA and CDR2 is FQGNSA in the germline V gene. The CDR3 is 15 residues long. CDR3 sequence reads: CASSLAALTGWEQYF. DNA of the CDR3: TGTGCCAGCAGCTTAGCCGCGTTAACTGGTTGGGAGCAGTACTTC.

The chain employs TRBV9 and TRBJ1-2; a weak D match, TRBD1 (6 bases). The germline V gene encodes CDR1 SGDLS and CDR2 YYNGEE. The CDR3 length is 13 residues. Trimming shortened V by 7 bases and J by 4 bases, and 14 bases separated the two germline ends. CDR3: CASGGGGLYGYTF. CDR3 nucleotide sequence: TGTGCCAGCGGAGGAGGGGGACTCTATGGCTACACCTTC.

V is TRBV28 and J is TRBJ2-7, with 7 bases matching TRBD2. CDR1 is MDHEN and CDR2 is SYDVKM in the germline V gene. The CDR3 runs to 15 residues. V was pared by 6 bases and J by 0 bases, with 8 bases of the junction left unmatched. CDR3 sequence (DNA): TGTGCCAGCAGGGGGGGGACCACCAGCTCCTACGAGCAGTACTTC. It translates to CASRGGTTSSYEQYF.

This chain connects TRBV20-1 to TRBJ2-5; D call uncertain. The germline V and J ends were trimmed by 2 bases and 8 bases, with 9 bases remaining between them. Germline V gene sequence: CDR1 DFQATT, CDR2 SNEGSKA (reference sequence). This CDR3 is 11 amino acids long. CDR3 bases: TGCAGTGCTAGATCCATAGGAACCCAGTACTTC. Translated, it gives CSARSIGTQYF.

This clonotype was observed a handful of times. The DNA for the CDR3 is TGCGCCAGCAGCTTCCAGAGAACTCACAATGAGCAGTTCTTC. Translated: CASSFQRTHNEQFF. The rearrangement links TRBV5-1 to TRBJ2-1, with D unresolved. V was shortened by 2 bases and J by 5 bases, with 11 bases between the two germline ends. There are 14 residues in the CDR3. The germline gives CDR1 SGHRS, CDR2 YFSETQ.

The chain carries TRBV7-2 and TRBJ1-3, with unresolved D. There are 16 residues in the CDR3. CDR1 is SGHTA and CDR2 is FQGNSA in the germline V gene. Trimming cost V 4 bases and J 0 bases, with 13 bases left between them. The CDR3 DNA follows: TGTGCCAGCAGCTCCAGGACTGCCAGCTCTGGAAACACCATATATTTT. The encoded protein is CASSSRTASSGNTIYF.

There are a few counts of this clonotype. The chain carries TRBV5-1 and TRBJ1-6; a weak D match, TRBD1 (6 bases). Germline values: CDR1 SGHRS, CDR2 YFSETQ. This CDR3 comprises 14 residues. V shed 5 bases and J shed 7 bases, with 13 bases lying between them. CDR3 in DNA: TGCGCCAGCAGTAATATTACAGGGAATTCACCCCTCCACTTT. Translated, it gives CASSNITGNSPLHF.

Ten or more counts support this clonotype. J is TRBJ1-1 and V is TRBV29-1; no clear D gene. Germline CDR1 is SQVTM and CDR2 is ANQGSEA. The CDR3 length is 12 residues. V lost 4 bases and J 2 bases, leaving 8 bases between the germline ends. CDR3 protein: CSVAGTNTEAFF. The CDR3 DNA sequence: TGCAGCGTTGCGGGCACAAACACTGAAGCTTTCTTT.

At least ten counts were recorded for this clonotype. The chain carries TRBV18 and TRBJ1-1, with D hard to call. Germline CDR1 and CDR2: KGHSH and LQKENI. The CDR3 contains 12 residues. The V end lost 8 bases, the J end lost 0 bases, and 7 bases lay between the germline ends. CDR3 in amino acids: CASKPMNTEAFF. CDR3 coding DNA: TGTGCCAGCAAACCGATGAACACTGAAGCTTTCTTT. Variable domain in full (rest from reference TRBV18 and TRBJ1-1): NAGVMQNPRHLVRRRGQEARLRCSPMKGHSHVYWYRQLPEEGLKFMVYLQKENIIDESGMPKERFSAEFPKEGPSILRIQQVVRGDSAAYFCASKPMNTEAFFGQGTRLTVV.